One T cell receptor (beta chain) is described in this entry. The antigen remains unidentified. This PCR relied on a set of 60 Vbeta primers and 13 Jbeta primers. Repertoires were generated with immunoSEQ multiplex PCR, while TCRdb's copy carries only in-frame clones and drops some. This listing includes 200,000 to 250,000 clones. The data stem from a study of cytomegalovirus exposure and HLA in healthy donors. Study-wide results and limits: The authors later linked a missense DCLRE1C variant to TCR beta V- and J-gene trimming. In an earlier analysis, about 87% or about 30%: the productive usage of most TCR beta V segments.

The V gene end was trimmed by 3 bases and the J gene end by 0 bases; junction bases not matched to a gene: 7. CDR3 length: 16 residues. Per the germline V gene, CDR1 is SGHVS and CDR2 is FQNEAQ. The material sequenced was PBMCs. The chain uses TRBV7-8 and TRBJ2-7; 8 bases are a match to TRBD2. This receptor was identified in a woman in her twenties or thirties in good health and CMV-seropositive. CDR3 sequence reads: CASSFKTGGSSYEQYF. CDR3 nucleotide sequence: TGTGCCAGCAGCTTTAAAACGGGGGGGAGCTCCTACGAGCAGTACTTC. Full variable domain (missing parts from reference TRBV7-8 and TRBJ2-7): GAGVSQSPRYKVAKRGQDVALRCDPISGHVSLFWYQQALGQGPEFLTYFQNEAQLDKSGLPSDRFFAERPEGSVSTLKIQRTQQEDSAVYLCASSFKTGGSSYEQYFGPGTRLTVT.